Described below is a single TCR beta chain sequence and its context. These data belong to a study of blood T cell repertoires in COVID-19. At the level of the study: Sites in the United States, Italy and Spain provided acute and convalescent COVID-19 samples.

TCRdb's table, derived via immunoSEQ multiplex PCR, lists solely in-frame clones and lacks some. The sample includes roughly 200,000 clones, 85% to 90% of them seen just once. Per the germline V gene, CDR1 is SGHTA and CDR2 is FQGNSA. The CDR3 runs to 15 residues. V lost 5 bases and J lost 6; bases outside the gene matches: 7. The TCR sequence derives from a woman aged 30 to 39 with active or convalescent COVID-19. Sequenced: peripheral blood. This chain uses TRBV7-2 with TRBJ2-7, with TRBD2 matching 13 bases. DNA for the CDR3: TGTGCCAGCAGCCCGACTAGCGGGAGGCTGAGCGAGCAGTACTTC. Amino acid sequence: CASSPTSGRLSEQYF.